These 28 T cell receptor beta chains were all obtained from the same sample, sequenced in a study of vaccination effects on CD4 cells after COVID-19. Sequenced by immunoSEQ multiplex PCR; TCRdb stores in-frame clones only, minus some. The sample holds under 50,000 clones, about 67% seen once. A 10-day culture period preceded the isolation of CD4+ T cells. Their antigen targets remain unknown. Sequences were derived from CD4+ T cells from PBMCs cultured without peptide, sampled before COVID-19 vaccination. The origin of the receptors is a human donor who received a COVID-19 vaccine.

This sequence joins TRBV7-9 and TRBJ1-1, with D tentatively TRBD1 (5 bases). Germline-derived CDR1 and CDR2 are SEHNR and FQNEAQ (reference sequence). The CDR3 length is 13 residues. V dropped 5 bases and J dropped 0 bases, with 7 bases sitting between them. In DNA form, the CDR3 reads TGTGCCAGCAGCCTGGACATGAACACTGAAGCTTTCTTT. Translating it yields CASSLDMNTEAFF.

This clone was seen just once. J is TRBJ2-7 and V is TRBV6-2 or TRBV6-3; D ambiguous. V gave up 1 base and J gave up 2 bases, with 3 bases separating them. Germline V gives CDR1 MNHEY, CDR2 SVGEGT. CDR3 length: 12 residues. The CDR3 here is CASSYFPYEQYF. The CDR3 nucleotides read TGTGCCAGCAGTTACTTCCCCTACGAGCAGTACTTC.

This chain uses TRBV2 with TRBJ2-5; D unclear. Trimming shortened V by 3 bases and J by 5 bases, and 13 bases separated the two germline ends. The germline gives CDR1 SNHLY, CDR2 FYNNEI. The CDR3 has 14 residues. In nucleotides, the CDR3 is TGTGCCAGCAGTGACAGACCCCTTGCGGAGACCCAGTACTTC. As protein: CASSDRPLAETQYF.

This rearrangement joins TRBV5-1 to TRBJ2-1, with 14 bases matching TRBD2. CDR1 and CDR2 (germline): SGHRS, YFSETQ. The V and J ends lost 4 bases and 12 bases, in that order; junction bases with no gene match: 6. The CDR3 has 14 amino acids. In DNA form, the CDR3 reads TGCGCCAGCAGCCCCGGGACTAGCGGGAGTTGGCAGTTCTTC. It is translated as CASSPGTSGSWQFF.

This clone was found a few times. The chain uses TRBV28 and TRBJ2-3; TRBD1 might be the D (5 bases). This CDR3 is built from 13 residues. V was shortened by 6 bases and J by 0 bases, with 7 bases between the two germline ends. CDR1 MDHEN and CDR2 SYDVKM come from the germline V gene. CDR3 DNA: TGTGCCAGCAGAAGACAGAGCACAGATACGCAGTATTTT. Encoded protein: CASRRQSTDTQYF.

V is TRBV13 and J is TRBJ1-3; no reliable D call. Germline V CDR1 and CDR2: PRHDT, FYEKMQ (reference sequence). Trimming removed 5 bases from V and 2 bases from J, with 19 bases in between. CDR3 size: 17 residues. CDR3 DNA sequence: TGTGCCAGCAGCCAAAAACGGGGAGCACTCACTGGAAACACCATATATTTT. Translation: CASSQKRGALTGNTIYF.

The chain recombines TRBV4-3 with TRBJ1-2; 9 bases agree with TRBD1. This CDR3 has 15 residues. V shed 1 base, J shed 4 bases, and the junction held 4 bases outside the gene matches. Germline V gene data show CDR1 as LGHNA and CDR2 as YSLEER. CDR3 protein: CASSQGTGASYGYTF. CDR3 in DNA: TGCGCCAGCAGCCAAGGGACAGGGGCGAGCTATGGCTACACCTTC.

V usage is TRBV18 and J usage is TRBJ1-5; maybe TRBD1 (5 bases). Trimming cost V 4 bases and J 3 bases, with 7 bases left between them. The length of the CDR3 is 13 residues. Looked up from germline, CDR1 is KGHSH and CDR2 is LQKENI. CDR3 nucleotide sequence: TGTGCCAGCTCACAGGGGACCAATCAGCCCCAGCATTTT. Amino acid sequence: CASSQGTNQPQHF.

CDR3 DNA sequence: TGTGCCAGCAGTCTAGGGGAAGGAACGGATCAGCCCCAGCATTTT. Protein: CASSLGEGTDQPQHF. The rearrangement joins TRBV28 to TRBJ1-5, with D maybe TRBD1 (5 bases). This CDR3 comprises 15 residues. Germline V gene data show CDR1 as MDHEN and CDR2 as SYDVKM. The V and J ends lost 5 bases and 5 bases respectively, with 16 bases between them.

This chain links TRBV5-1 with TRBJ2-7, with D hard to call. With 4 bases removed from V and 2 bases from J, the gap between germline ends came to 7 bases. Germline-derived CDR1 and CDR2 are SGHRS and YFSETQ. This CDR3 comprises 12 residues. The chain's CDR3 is CASSSRTYEQYF. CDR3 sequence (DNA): TGCGCCAGCAGCAGCAGGACCTACGAGCAGTACTTC.

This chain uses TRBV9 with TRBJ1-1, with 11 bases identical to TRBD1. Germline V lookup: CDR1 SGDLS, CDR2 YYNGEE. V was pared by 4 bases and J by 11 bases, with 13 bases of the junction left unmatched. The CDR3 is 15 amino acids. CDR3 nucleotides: TGTGCCAGCAGCCCCCGGACAGGGGGCGCGATTCGCGCTTTCTTT. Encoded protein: CASSPRTGGAIRAFF.

The CDR3 region has the DNA TGTGCCAGCGCCGACGGCTATGATCAGCCCCAGCATTTT. This gives the protein CASADGYDQPQHF. The chain couples TRBV6-5 to TRBJ1-5; D ambiguous. CDR1 is MNHEY and CDR2 is SVGAGI in the germline V gene. V lost 8 bases to trimming and J lost 5 bases, with 13 bases between them. CDR3 length: 13 amino acids.

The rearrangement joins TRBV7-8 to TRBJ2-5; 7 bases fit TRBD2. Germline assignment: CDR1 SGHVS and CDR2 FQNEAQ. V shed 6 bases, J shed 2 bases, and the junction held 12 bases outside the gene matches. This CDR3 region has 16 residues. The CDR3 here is CASRYILGGEQETQYF. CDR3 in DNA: TGTGCCAGCAGATATATTTTGGGGGGGGAGCAAGAGACCCAGTACTTC. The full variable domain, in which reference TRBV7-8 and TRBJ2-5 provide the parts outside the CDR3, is GAGVSQSPRYKVAKRGQDVALRCDPISGHVSLFWYQQALGQGPEFLTYFQNEAQLDKSGLPSDRFFAERPEGSVSTLKIQRTQQEDSAVYLCASRYILGGEQETQYFGPGTRLLVL.

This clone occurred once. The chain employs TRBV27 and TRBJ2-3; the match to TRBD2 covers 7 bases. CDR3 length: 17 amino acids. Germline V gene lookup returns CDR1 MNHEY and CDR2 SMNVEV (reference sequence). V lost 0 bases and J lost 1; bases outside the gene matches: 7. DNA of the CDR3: TGTGCCAGCAGTTTATCCCCCGGACTAGTAGGCACAGATACGCAGTATTTT. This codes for CASSLSPGLVGTDTQYF.

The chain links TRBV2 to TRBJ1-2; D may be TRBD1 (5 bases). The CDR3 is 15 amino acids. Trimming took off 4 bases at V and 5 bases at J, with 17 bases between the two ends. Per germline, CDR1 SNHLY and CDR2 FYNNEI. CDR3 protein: CASSVRTGTIYGYTF. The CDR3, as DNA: TGTGCCAGCAGTGTTAGAACCGGGACGATATATGGCTACACCTTC. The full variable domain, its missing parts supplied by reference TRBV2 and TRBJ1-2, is EPEVTQTPSHQVTQMGQEVILRCVPISNHLYFYWYRQILGQKVEFLVSFYNNEISEKSEIFDDQFSVERPDGSNFTLKIRSTKLEDSAMYFCASSVRTGTIYGYTFGSGTRLTVV.

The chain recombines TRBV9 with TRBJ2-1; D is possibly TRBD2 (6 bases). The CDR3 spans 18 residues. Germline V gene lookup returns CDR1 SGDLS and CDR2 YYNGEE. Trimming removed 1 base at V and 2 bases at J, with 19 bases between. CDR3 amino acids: CASSVLPKEGYTYNEQFF. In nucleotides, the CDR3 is TGTGCCAGCAGCGTACTTCCGAAGGAGGGATACACCTACAATGAGCAGTTCTTC.

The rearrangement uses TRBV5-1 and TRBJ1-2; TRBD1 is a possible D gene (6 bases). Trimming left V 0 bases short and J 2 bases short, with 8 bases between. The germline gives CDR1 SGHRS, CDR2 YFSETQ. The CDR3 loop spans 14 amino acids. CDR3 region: CASSLEGGNYGYTF. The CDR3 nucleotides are TGCGCCAGCAGCTTGGAGGGGGGGAACTATGGCTACACCTTC.

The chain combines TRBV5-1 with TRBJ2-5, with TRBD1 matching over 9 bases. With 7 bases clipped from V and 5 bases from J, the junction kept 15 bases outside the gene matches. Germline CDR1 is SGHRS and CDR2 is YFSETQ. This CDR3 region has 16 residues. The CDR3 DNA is TGCGCCAGCCGCGATCCAAGGACAGGGGCCGGGGAGACCCAGTACTTC. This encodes CASRDPRTGAGETQYF.

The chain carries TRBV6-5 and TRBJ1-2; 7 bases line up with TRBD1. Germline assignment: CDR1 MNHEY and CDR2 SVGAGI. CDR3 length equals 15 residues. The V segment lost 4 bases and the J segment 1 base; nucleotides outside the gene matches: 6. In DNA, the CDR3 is TGTGCCAGCAGTTCGTGGACAGGACTTAACTATGGCTACACCTTC. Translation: CASSSWTGLNYGYTF.

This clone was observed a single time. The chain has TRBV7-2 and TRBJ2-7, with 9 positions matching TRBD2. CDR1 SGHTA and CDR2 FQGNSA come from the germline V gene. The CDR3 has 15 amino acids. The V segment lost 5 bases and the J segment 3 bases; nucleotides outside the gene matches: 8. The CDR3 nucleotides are TGTGCCAGCAGCGGAGCGGGAGGAGGTATCTACGAGCAGTACTTC. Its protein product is CASSGAGGGIYEQYF.

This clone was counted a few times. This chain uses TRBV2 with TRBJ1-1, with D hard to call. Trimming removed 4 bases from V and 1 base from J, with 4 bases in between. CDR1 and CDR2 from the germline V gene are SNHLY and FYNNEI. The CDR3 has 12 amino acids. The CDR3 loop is CASSVANTEAFF. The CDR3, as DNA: TGTGCCAGCAGTGTTGCGAACACTGAAGCTTTCTTT.

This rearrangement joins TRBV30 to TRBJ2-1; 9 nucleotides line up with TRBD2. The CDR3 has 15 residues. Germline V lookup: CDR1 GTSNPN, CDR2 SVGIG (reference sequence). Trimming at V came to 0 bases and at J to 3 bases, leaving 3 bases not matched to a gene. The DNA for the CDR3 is TGTGCCTGGAGTGTAACAGCGGGAGGCTACAATGAGCAGTTCTTC. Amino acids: CAWSVTAGGYNEQFF.

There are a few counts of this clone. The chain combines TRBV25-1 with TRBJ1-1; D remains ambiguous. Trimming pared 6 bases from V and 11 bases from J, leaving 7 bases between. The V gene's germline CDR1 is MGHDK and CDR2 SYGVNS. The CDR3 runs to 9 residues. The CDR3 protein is CASSIRAFF. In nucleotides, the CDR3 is TGTGCCAGCAGCATACGGGCTTTCTTT.

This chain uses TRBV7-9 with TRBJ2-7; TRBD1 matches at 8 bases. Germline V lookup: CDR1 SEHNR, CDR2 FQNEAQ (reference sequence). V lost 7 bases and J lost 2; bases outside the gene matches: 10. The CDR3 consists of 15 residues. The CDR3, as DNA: TGTGCCAGCACCCCTACGGGGACAGGTACCTACGAGCAGTACTTC. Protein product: CASTPTGTGTYEQYF.

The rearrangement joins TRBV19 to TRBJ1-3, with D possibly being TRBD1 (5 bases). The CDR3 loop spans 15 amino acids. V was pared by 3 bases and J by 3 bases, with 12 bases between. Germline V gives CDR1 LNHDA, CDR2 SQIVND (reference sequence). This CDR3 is CASSIPARDGNTIYF. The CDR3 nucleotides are TGTGCCAGTAGTATCCCGGCCAGGGATGGAAACACCATATATTTT.

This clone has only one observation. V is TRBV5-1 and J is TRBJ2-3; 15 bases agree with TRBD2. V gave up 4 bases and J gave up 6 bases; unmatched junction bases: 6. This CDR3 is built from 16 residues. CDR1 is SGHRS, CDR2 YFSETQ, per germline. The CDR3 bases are TGCGCCAGCAGCCCCCGGACTAGCGGGAGGGTGGATACGCAGTATTTT. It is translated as CASSPRTSGRVDTQYF.

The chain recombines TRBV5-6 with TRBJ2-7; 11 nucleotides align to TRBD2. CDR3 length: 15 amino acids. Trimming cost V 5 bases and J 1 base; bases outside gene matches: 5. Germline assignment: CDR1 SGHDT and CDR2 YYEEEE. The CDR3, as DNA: TGTGCCAGCAGACCCGGACTAGCGGGTTCCTACGAGCAGTACTTC. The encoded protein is CASRPGLAGSYEQYF.

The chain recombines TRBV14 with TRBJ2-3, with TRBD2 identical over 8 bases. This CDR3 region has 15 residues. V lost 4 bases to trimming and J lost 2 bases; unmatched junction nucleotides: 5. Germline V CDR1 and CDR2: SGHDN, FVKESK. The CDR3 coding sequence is TGTGCCAGCAGCCCGGGACTAGTCCCCACAGATACGCAGTATTTT. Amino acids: CASSPGLVPTDTQYF.